The clone carrying this T cell receptor beta chain was counted between two and nine times. As processed by the authors: Amplified reference gene primers provided the basis for estimating nucleated cell counts. Generated by immunoSEQ multiplex PCR, the TCRdb table keeps only in-frame clones and is missing some. V and J calls and clone size are copied from that table; D and trimming were computed from the DNA. In the table there are about 110,000 clones, 60% to 80% of which are singletons. The data belong to a study of blood T cell repertoires in COVID-19. On the study more broadly: COVID-19 samples from acute and convalescent phases originated in the United States, Italy and Spain. The cDNA or gDNA used as material had been derived from T cells, B-cell-depleted T cells, or PBMCs.

This CDR3 spans 14 amino acids. With 7 bases removed from V and 0 bases from J, the gap between germline ends came to 12 bases. Germline CDR1 SNHLY, CDR2 FYNNEI. This TCR was recovered from a woman of 80 years or more with active or convalescent COVID-19. The material sequenced was peripheral blood. The chain couples TRBV2 to TRBJ1-1; D possibly corresponds to TRBD1 (5 bases). The CDR3 spells CASKRDGMNTEAFF. Here the CDR3 DNA reads TGTGCCAGCAAGCGGGACGGTATGAACACTGAAGCTTTCTTT.